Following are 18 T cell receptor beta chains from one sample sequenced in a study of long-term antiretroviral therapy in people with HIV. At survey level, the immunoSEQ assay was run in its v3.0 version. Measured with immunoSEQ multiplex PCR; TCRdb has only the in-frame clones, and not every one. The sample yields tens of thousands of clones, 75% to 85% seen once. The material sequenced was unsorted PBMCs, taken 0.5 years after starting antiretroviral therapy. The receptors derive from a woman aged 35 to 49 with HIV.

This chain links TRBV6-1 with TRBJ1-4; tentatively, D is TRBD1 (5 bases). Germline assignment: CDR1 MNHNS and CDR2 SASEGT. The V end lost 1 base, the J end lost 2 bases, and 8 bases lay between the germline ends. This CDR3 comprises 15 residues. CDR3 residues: CASSEGAGTNEKLFF. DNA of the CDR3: TGTGCCAGCAGTGAAGGGGCAGGGACTAATGAAAAACTGTTTTTT.

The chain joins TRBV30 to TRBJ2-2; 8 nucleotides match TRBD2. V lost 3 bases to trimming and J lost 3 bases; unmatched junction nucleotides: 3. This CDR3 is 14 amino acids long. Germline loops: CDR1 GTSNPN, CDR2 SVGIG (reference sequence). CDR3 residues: CAWRAGAYTGELFF. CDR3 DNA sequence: TGTGCCTGGAGAGCGGGGGCCTACACCGGGGAGCTGTTTTTT.

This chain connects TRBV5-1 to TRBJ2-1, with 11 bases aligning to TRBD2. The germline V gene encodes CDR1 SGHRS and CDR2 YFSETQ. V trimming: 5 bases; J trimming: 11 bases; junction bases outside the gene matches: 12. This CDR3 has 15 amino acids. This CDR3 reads CASSVAGTSGAQQFF. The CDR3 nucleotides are TGCGCCAGCAGTGTGGCCGGGACTAGCGGTGCTCAGCAGTTCTTC.

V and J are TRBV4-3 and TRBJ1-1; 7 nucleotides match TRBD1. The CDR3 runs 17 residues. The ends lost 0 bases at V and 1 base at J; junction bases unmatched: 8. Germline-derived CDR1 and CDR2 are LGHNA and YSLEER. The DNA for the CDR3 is TGCGCCAGCAGCCAAGACTATGCAGGGGGGGAGAACACTGAAGCTTTCTTT. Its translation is CASSQDYAGGENTEAFF.

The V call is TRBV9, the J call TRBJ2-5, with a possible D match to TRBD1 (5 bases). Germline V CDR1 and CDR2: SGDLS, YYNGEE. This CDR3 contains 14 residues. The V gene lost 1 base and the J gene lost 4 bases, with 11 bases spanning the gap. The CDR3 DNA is TGTGCCAGCAGCGTAAGGCAGGGTATAGAGACCCAGTACTTC. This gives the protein CASSVRQGIETQYF.

The CDR3 coding sequence is TGTGCCAGCAGTTTATCGCCCCAGCGGAGCTCCTACAATGAGCAGTTCTTC. Translating gives CASSLSPQRSSYNEQFF. V usage is TRBV27 and J usage is TRBJ2-1, with D possibly matching TRBD2 (5 bases). Trimming stripped 0 bases from V and 0 bases from J, with 12 bases between. Per the germline V gene, CDR1 is MNHEY and CDR2 is SMNVEV (reference sequence). The CDR3 is made up of 17 amino acids.

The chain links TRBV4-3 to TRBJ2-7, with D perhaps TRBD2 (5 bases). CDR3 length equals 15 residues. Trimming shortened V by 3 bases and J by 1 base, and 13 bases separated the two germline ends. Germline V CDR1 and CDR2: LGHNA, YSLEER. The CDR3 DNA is TGCGCCAGCAGCCAGGATGACTATCCTTCCTACGAGCAGTACTTC. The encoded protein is CASSQDDYPSYEQYF.

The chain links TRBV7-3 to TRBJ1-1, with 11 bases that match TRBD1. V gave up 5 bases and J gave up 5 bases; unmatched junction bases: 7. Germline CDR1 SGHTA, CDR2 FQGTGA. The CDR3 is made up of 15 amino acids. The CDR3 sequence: CASSPGTGGRTEAFF. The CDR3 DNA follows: TGTGCCAGCAGCCCAGGGACAGGGGGGAGGACTGAAGCTTTCTTT.

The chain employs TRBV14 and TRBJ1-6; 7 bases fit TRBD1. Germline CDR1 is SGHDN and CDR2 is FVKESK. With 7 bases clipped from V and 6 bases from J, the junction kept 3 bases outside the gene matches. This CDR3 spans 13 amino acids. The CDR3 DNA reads TGTGCCAGCAAGAGGGGGCCTAATTCACCCCTCCACTTT. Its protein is CASKRGPNSPLHF.

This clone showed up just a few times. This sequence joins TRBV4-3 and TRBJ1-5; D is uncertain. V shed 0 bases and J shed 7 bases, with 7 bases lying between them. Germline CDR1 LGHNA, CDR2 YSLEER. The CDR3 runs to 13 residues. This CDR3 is CASSQDMKQPQHF. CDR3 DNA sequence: TGCGCCAGCAGCCAAGATATGAAACAGCCCCAGCATTTT.

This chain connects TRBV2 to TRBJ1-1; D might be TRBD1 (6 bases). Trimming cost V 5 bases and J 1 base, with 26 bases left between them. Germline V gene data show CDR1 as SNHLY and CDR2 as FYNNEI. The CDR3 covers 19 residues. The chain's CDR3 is CASSRSNTRKQGQNTEAFF. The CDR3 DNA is TGTGCCAGCAGTCGAAGTAATACTAGGAAGCAGGGACAGAACACTGAAGCTTTCTTT.

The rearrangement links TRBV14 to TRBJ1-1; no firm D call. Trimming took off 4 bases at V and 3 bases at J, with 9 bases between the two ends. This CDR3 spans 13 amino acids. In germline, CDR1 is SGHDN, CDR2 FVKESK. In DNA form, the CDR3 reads TGTGCCAGCAGCCCCCAGGTGTACACTGAAGCTTTCTTT. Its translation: CASSPQVYTEAFF.

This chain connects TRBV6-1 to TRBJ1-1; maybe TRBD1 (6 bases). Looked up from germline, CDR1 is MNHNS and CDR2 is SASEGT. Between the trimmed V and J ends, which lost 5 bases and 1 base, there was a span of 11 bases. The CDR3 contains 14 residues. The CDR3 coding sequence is TGTGCCAGCAGTCCACAGGGTGGGAACACTGAAGCTTTCTTT. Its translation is CASSPQGGNTEAFF.

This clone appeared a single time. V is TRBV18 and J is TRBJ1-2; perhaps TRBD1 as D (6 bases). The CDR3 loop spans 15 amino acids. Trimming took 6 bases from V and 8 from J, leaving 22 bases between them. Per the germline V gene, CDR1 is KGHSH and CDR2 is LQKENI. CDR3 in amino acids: CASSPTDLGAGGYTF. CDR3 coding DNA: TGTGCCAGCTCCCCCACCGACCTGGGGGCTGGCGGCTACACCTTC.

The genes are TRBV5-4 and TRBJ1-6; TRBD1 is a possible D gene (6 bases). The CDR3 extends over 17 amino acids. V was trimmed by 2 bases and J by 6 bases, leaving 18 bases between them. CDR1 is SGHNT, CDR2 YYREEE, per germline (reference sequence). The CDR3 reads CASSLSGTSNFNSPLHF. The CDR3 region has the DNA TGTGCCAGCAGCTTATCCGGGACAAGTAATTTTAATTCACCCCTCCACTTT.

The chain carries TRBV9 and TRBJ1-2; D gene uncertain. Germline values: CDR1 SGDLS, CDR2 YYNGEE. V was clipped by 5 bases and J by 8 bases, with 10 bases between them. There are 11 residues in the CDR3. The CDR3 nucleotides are TGTGCCAGCAGTGACAAGTGGGGCTACACCTTC. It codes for CASSDKWGYTF.

CDR3 region: CSVVGLTGPIPYEQYF. CDR3 coding DNA: TGCAGCGTTGTGGGGCTAACAGGGCCCATCCCTTACGAGCAGTACTTC. V gene TRBV29-1 combines with J gene TRBJ2-7; possibly TRBD1 for D (6 bases). The CDR3 covers 16 residues. Trimming shortened V by 4 bases and J by 4 bases, and 23 bases separated the two germline ends. Germline assignment: CDR1 SQVTM and CDR2 ANQGSEA.

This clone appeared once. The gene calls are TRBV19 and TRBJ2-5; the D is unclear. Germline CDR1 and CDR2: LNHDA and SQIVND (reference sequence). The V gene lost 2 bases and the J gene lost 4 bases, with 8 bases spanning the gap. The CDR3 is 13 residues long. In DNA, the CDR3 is TGTGCCAGTAGTATACGACCAAGAGAGACCCAGTACTTC. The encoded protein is CASSIRPRETQYF.